The present T cell receptor beta chain was sequenced within a study of blood T cell repertoires in COVID-19. To note about this clone: The sample holds other DNA sequences that translate to the same CDR3.

Trimming took 3 bases from V and 1 from J, leaving 6 bases between them. CDR3 length equals 13 residues. CDR1 and CDR2 (germline): KGHSH, LQKENI. Generated by immunoSEQ multiplex PCR, the TCRdb table keeps only in-frame clones and is missing some. The sample consists of 290,000 or so clones, roughly 86% of them appearing once. The sequence was collected from a woman aged 18-30 years who had recovered from COVID-19. The sequenced material came from PBMCs or T cells enriched from blood (not recorded which). The chain joins TRBV18 to TRBJ2-5, with D perhaps TRBD2 (6 bases). As DNA, the CDR3 is TGTGCCAGCTCACCGGGACTCCAAGAGACCCAGTACTTC. Translation gives CASSPGLQETQYF. The full variable domain, rest sourced from reference TRBV18 and TRBJ2-5, is NAGVMQNPRHLVRRRGQEARLRCSPMKGHSHVYWYRQLPEEGLKFMVYLQKENIIDESGMPKERFSAEFPKEGPSILRIQQVVRGDSAAYFCASSPGLQETQYFGPGTRLLVL.